This T cell receptor beta chain was found in a study of T cells in localized non-small cell lung cancer. Per the germline V gene, CDR1 is MDHEN and CDR2 is SYDVKM. The J segment lost 5 bases and the V segment lost 5 bases, leaving 16 bases of the junction unmatched. The CDR3 is made up of 17 amino acids. General study results and limits: Adjacent uninvolved lung tissue had the highest T cell clonality, exceeding tumor. Owing to sequencing of a solitary tumor region, heterogeneity cannot be discounted. A denser population of T cells in blood accompanied longer overall survival. Appearing in adjacent lung were a median about 50 of the top 100 tumor clones.

Of note for this clone: Its target is unknown.

Libraries were prepared by immunoSEQ multiplex PCR; TCRdb keeps only in-frame clonotypes and omits some of them. The repertoire includes under 100,000 clones, more than 70% of them detected once, and roughly 20% sits in the top ten. This chain uses TRBV28 with TRBJ2-5; 8 positions agree with TRBD2. The clonotype comes from a woman aged 40-70 years with stage I squamous cell lung carcinoma. The specimen comprised peripheral blood, sampled before any cancer treatment. The CDR3 protein is CASSKQTKRGYLETQYF. The CDR3 DNA sequence: TGTGCCAGCAGTAAGCAGACTAAGCGGGGGTATTTGGAGACCCAGTACTTC. Using reference TRBV28 and TRBJ2-5 for the parts outside the CDR3, the full variable domain is DVKVTQSSRYLVKRTGEKVFLECVQDMDHENMFWYRQDPGLGLRLIYFSYDVKMKEKGDIPEGYSVSREKKERFSLILESASTNQTSMYLCASSKQTKRGYLETQYFGPGTRLLVL.